This TCR beta chain was identified in a study of post-analysis software for immune sequencing data. Overall study context: Progressive-relapsing, secondary progressive and relapsing-remitting multiple sclerosis were among the disease courses included.

Points on this clonotype: The antigen is not known.

General study points: Comparison with controls showed significantly lower normalized Chao1 diversity in multiple sclerosis patients.

Sequencing libraries made from TCR beta cDNA carried unique molecular identifiers. Input of 1 to 10 million T cells yielded 500,000 to 650,000 cDNA molecules. TCRdb processed the PCR reads anew with MiXCR; each CDR3 protein has one entry. Of 450,000 to 650,000 distinct CDR3 sequences in the sample, roughly 47% were seen once. Material: blood. The receptor was derived from a girl aged 10-17 years with multiple sclerosis.

CDR3: CSVVDVDYGYTF. The CDR3 DNA follows: TGCAGCGTTGTTGACGTCGACTATGGCTACACCTTC. V gene TRBV29-1 combines with J gene TRBJ1-2; no clear D. There are 12 residues in the CDR3. CDR1 is SQVTM and CDR2 is ANQGSEA in the germline V gene. Trimming took off 4 bases at V and 3 bases at J, with 9 bases between the two ends. Complete variable domain (other parts from reference TRBV29-1 and TRBJ1-2): SAVISQKPSRDICQRGTSLTIQCQVDSQVTMMFWYRQQPGQSLTLIATANQGSEATYESGFVIDKFPISRPNLTFSTLTVSNMSPEDSSIYLCSVVDVDYGYTFGSGTRLTVV.